Shown below are 26 T cell receptor beta chains from a single sample sequenced in a study of blood T cell repertoires in COVID-19. Generated by immunoSEQ multiplex PCR, the TCRdb table keeps only in-frame clones and is missing some. The sample carries 70,000 to 95,000 clones, roughly 76% recorded once. Material: peripheral blood. The receptors derive from a woman in her seventies with acute or convalescent COVID-19.

The genes are TRBV14 and TRBJ2-7, with D tentatively TRBD2 (6 bases). Germline CDR1 is SGHDN and CDR2 is FVKESK. Trimming left V 1 base short and J 4 bases short, with 11 bases between. This CDR3 is built from 14 residues. The CDR3 spells CASSQAGRSYEQYF. The CDR3 DNA reads TGTGCCAGCAGCCAAGCAGGGAGGAGTTACGAGCAGTACTTC.

This clone was counted a single time. The chain couples TRBV5-1 to TRBJ2-5; 8 bases match TRBD1. The CDR3 is 15 amino acids. Trimming took 4 bases from V and 2 from J; bases not matched to a gene: 7. Germline CDR1 reads SGHRS; CDR2 reads YFSETQ. The CDR3 DNA is TGCGCCAGCAGCGGGACGGACAGGGAACAAGAGACCCAGTACTTC. It translates to CASSGTDREQETQYF.

This rearrangement joins TRBV5-1 to TRBJ2-2; possible D gene TRBD1, 6 bases. The CDR3 has 19 amino acids. Germline V gene data show CDR1 as SGHRS and CDR2 as YFSETQ. V was cut by 0 bases and J by 0 bases, with 18 bases left in between. CDR3 sequence: CASSLGLYAGTSNTGELFF. The CDR3 DNA reads TGCGCCAGCAGCTTGGGGCTTTACGCCGGGACATCGAACACCGGGGAGCTGTTTTTT.

The chain combines TRBV5-1 with TRBJ2-1; D is perhaps TRBD2 (5 bases). With 5 bases removed from V and 6 bases from J, the gap between germline ends came to 15 bases. Germline CDR1 reads SGHRS; CDR2 reads YFSETQ. This CDR3 comprises 14 residues. CDR3 residues: CASRSSDYPNEQFF. The CDR3 DNA reads TGCGCCAGCAGATCCTCCGACTACCCCAATGAGCAGTTCTTC. The entire variable domain, with the rest obtained from reference TRBV5-1 and TRBJ2-1, is as follows: KAGVTQTPRYLIKTRGQQVTLSCSPISGHRSVSWYQQTPGQGLQFLFEYFSETQRNKGNFPGRFSGRQFSNSRSEMNVSTLELGDSALYLCASRSSDYPNEQFFGPGTRLTVL.

The gene calls are TRBV5-5 and TRBJ1-1; maybe TRBD1 (5 bases). V was shortened by 3 bases and J by 5 bases, with 14 bases between the two germline ends. This CDR3 contains 14 residues. Germline assignment: CDR1 SGHKS and CDR2 YYEKEE (reference sequence). The CDR3 protein is CASSWQGGGTEAFF. CDR3 nucleotide sequence: TGTGCCAGCAGCTGGCAGGGCGGGGGGACTGAAGCTTTCTTT.

The chain recombines TRBV11-2 with TRBJ2-1, with 11 bases aligning to TRBD2. The V gene's germline CDR1 is SGHAT and CDR2 FQNNGV. The V segment lost 3 bases and the J segment 3 bases; nucleotides outside the gene matches: 1. CDR3 length equals 15 residues. The CDR3 region is CASSLTSGVYNEQFF. The CDR3 DNA reads TGTGCCAGCAGCTTGACTAGCGGGGTCTACAATGAGCAGTTCTTC.

The rearrangement uses TRBV5-1 and TRBJ2-5; D may be TRBD2 (5 bases). CDR3 length equals 14 residues. The germline gives CDR1 SGHRS, CDR2 YFSETQ. Trimming shortened V by 0 bases and J by 2 bases, and 8 bases separated the two germline ends. The CDR3 DNA reads as TGCGCCAGCAGCTTGGTGACGGGGCAAGAGACCCAGTACTTC. Its protein product is CASSLVTGQETQYF.

The rearrangement links TRBV14 to TRBJ2-3; 8 bases map to TRBD1. V gave up 6 bases and J gave up 4 bases; unmatched junction bases: 6. The CDR3 runs 14 residues. The germline V gene encodes CDR1 SGHDN and CDR2 FVKESK. CDR3 sequence reads: CASSPGGAADTQYF. CDR3 nucleotides: TGTGCCAGCAGTCCAGGGGGCGCAGCAGATACGCAGTATTTT.

The V gene is TRBV7-6, the J gene TRBJ1-2, with D perhaps TRBD1 (6 bases). With 1 base removed from V and 4 bases from J, the gap between germline ends came to 13 bases. Germline V gives CDR1 SGHVS, CDR2 FNYEAQ. CDR3 length: 15 residues. Here the CDR3 reads CASSLGGGQPYGYTF. The CDR3 nucleotides read TGTGCCAGCAGCTTAGGGGGGGGGCAACCCTATGGCTACACCTTC.

The chain joins TRBV27 to TRBJ2-1; D is possibly TRBD2 (6 bases). V was shortened by 5 bases and J by 0 bases, with 14 bases between the two germline ends. Germline CDR1 reads MNHEY; CDR2 reads SMNVEV (reference sequence). The CDR3 length is 16 residues. Here the CDR3 DNA reads TGTGCCAGCAGTAATAGCGGTCTGAGCTCCTACAATGAGCAGTTCTTC. Residues: CASSNSGLSSYNEQFF.

The genes are TRBV11-2 and TRBJ2-3, with a possible D match to TRBD2 (6 bases). Deletions cut 5 bases from V and 0 bases from J, with 15 bases between. The germline gives CDR1 SGHAT, CDR2 FQNNGV. CDR3 length: 16 residues. CDR3 DNA sequence: TGTGCCAGCAGCCCGAACCCCGGGACTAGCACAGATACGCAGTATTTT. This gives the protein CASSPNPGTSTDTQYF.

The chain couples TRBV19 to TRBJ1-1; no definite D call. V lost 7 bases and J 1 base, leaving 10 bases between the germline ends. The CDR3 spans 13 residues. CDR1 is LNHDA and CDR2 is SQIVND in the germline V gene (reference sequence). The CDR3 DNA follows: TGTGCCAGTACCATTCGGGAGAACACTGAAGCTTTCTTT. Translating gives CASTIRENTEAFF. The whole variable domain, filled in from reference TRBV19 and TRBJ1-1, reads DGGITQSPKYLFRKEGQNVTLSCEQNLNHDAMYWYRQDPGQGLRLIYYSQIVNDFQKGDIAEGYSVSREKKESFPLTVTSAQKNPTAFYLCASTIRENTEAFFGQGTRLTVV.

The chain employs TRBV30 and TRBJ2-7; a possible D gene is TRBD2 (7 bases). The germline gives CDR1 GTSNPN, CDR2 SVGIG (reference sequence). This CDR3 comprises 17 residues. V shed 1 base and J shed 3 bases, with 22 bases lying between them. DNA of the CDR3: TGTGCCTGGAGTGCCCCCATGGGGGGGGCGGTATTCTACGAGCAGTACTTC. Amino acids: CAWSAPMGGAVFYEQYF.

V usage is TRBV15 and J usage is TRBJ1-3; 9 nucleotides line up with TRBD1. This CDR3 has 18 amino acids. Germline V gene lookup returns CDR1 LNHNV and CDR2 YYDKDF (reference sequence). The junction had 7 bases not matched to a gene; V was cut back by 0 bases and J by 1 base. The CDR3 is CATSRDEKGTGSGNTIYF. The DNA of the CDR3 is TGTGCCACCAGCAGAGATGAGAAGGGGACAGGGTCTGGAAACACCATATATTTT.

This chain uses TRBV6-5 with TRBJ1-1; D might be TRBD1 (6 bases). V gave up 2 bases and J gave up 1 base, with 14 bases separating them. Looked up from germline, CDR1 is MNHEY and CDR2 is SVGAGI. The CDR3 runs 16 residues. CDR3 coding DNA: TGTGCCAGCAGTTACGGGGGGGGGCGTCGGAACACTGAAGCTTTCTTT. It is translated as CASSYGGGRRNTEAFF.

The genes are TRBV28 and TRBJ2-1, with 9 bases fitting TRBD1. Germline assignment: CDR1 MDHEN and CDR2 SYDVKM. The CDR3 totals 24 residues. V lost 2 bases, J lost 4 bases, and 30 bases stayed unmatched. CDR3 DNA sequence: TGTGCCAGCAGTTTAGCAGGTTGGACAGGGGCCCAGCGGCGGGAGAGCACCTTATACAATGAGCAGTTCTTC. The encoded protein is CASSLAGWTGAQRRESTLYNEQFF.

This rearrangement joins TRBV28 to TRBJ2-3, with 11 bases that match TRBD2. Germline-derived CDR1 and CDR2 are MDHEN and SYDVKM. J was trimmed by 1 base and V by 10 bases; bases with no gene match: 19. This CDR3 comprises 19 residues. CDR3 DNA sequence: TGTGCCACCTCGGGGGGGGGCGTACTAGCGGGAGTGGGCACAGATACGCAGTATTTT. Translating gives CATSGGGVLAGVGTDTQYF. The full variable domain, in which reference TRBV28 and TRBJ2-3 provide the parts outside the CDR3, is DVKVTQSSRYLVKRTGEKVFLECVQDMDHENMFWYRQDPGLGLRLIYFSYDVKMKEKGDIPEGYSVSREKKERFSLILESASTNQTSMYLCATSGGGVLAGVGTDTQYFGPGTRLTVL.

CDR3 loop: CASSPDRGSQPQHF. For the CDR3, the DNA is TGTGCCAGCAGTCCCGACAGGGGCTCTCAGCCCCAGCATTTT. The chain is built from TRBV2 and TRBJ1-5, with TRBD1 matching over 8 bases. In germline, CDR1 is SNHLY, CDR2 FYNNEI. The CDR3 length is 14 residues. Unmatched junction bases numbered 6, after V lost 5 bases and J lost 6 bases.

The rearrangement joins TRBV24-1 to TRBJ2-2; tentatively, D is TRBD1 (6 bases). Germline CDR1 and CDR2: KGHDR and SFDVKD. CDR3 length equals 15 residues. V was clipped by 7 bases and J by 2 bases, with 13 bases between them. In DNA, the CDR3 is TGTGCCACCAGCAGGGGCAGGCCTAACACCGGGGAGCTGTTTTTT. Translated, it gives CATSRGRPNTGELFF.

The chain uses TRBV28 and TRBJ2-2, with TRBD2 matching 9 bases. The CDR3 is 16 amino acids. The V gene end was trimmed by 5 bases and the J gene end by 7 bases; junction bases not matched to a gene: 11. Germline CDR1 and CDR2: MDHEN and SYDVKM. The chain's CDR3 is CASSPGGSGRGGELFF. CDR3 sequence (DNA): TGTGCCAGCAGTCCGGGGGGTAGCGGGAGAGGCGGGGAGCTGTTTTTT. The full variable domain, rest sourced from reference TRBV28 and TRBJ2-2, is DVKVTQSSRYLVKRTGEKVFLECVQDMDHENMFWYRQDPGLGLRLIYFSYDVKMKEKGDIPEGYSVSREKKERFSLILESASTNQTSMYLCASSPGGSGRGGELFFGEGSRLTVL.

The chain employs TRBV28 and TRBJ1-2, with 9 bases lining up with TRBD1. Trimming removed 6 bases from V and 4 bases from J; junction bases left unmatched: 15. This CDR3 comprises 17 residues. CDR1 MDHEN and CDR2 SYDVKM come from the germline V gene. CDR3 sequence: CASRIPVGTGISYGYTF. The CDR3 DNA reads as TGTGCCAGCAGGATTCCCGTGGGGACAGGGATATCCTATGGCTACACCTTC.

The chain couples TRBV28 to TRBJ1-1, with a tentative D call TRBD1 (6 bases). Trimming pared 5 bases from V and 4 bases from J, leaving 23 bases between. Germline CDR1 is MDHEN and CDR2 is SYDVKM. The CDR3 runs 17 residues. In nucleotides, the CDR3 is TGTGCCAGCAGTAGACCGGGACAAAGACTGGGAACCACTGAAGCTTTCTTT. Translation gives CASSRPGQRLGTTEAFF. The full variable domain, rest sourced from reference TRBV28 and TRBJ1-1, is DVKVTQSSRYLVKRTGEKVFLECVQDMDHENMFWYRQDPGLGLRLIYFSYDVKMKEKGDIPEGYSVSREKKERFSLILESASTNQTSMYLCASSRPGQRLGTTEAFFGQGTRLTVV.

This clone showed up just a few times. The gene calls are TRBV19 and TRBJ1-1, with 9 nucleotides matching TRBD1. The CDR3 has 14 amino acids. J gave up 0 bases and V 8 bases, and 4 bases lay outside the gene matches. The germline V gene encodes CDR1 LNHDA and CDR2 SQIVND (reference sequence). The CDR3 nucleotides are TGTGCCAGTTTGGACAGGGGAATGAACACTGAAGCTTTCTTT. This sequence encodes CASLDRGMNTEAFF.

The chain uses TRBV5-1 and TRBJ2-7; 10 nucleotides agree with TRBD2. Per germline, CDR1 SGHRS and CDR2 YFSETQ. CDR3 length equals 14 residues. The junction had 11 bases not matched to a gene; V was cut back by 7 bases and J by 7 bases. The CDR3 DNA sequence: TGCGCCAGCTCAGACCTAGCGGGAGCAAGGGAGCAGTACTTC. Amino acid sequence: CASSDLAGAREQYF. The complete variable domain, with remaining parts taken from reference TRBV5-1 and TRBJ2-7, reads KAGVTQTPRYLIKTRGQQVTLSCSPISGHRSVSWYQQTPGQGLQFLFEYFSETQRNKGNFPGRFSGRQFSNSRSEMNVSTLELGDSALYLCASSDLAGAREQYFGPGTRLTVT.

The V call is TRBV27, the J call TRBJ1-2; 7 bases agree with TRBD1. CDR3 size: 15 residues. Looked up from germline, CDR1 is MNHEY and CDR2 is SMNVEV (reference sequence). V lost 4 bases to trimming and J lost 7 bases; unmatched junction nucleotides: 12. The CDR3 nucleotides read TGTGCCAGCAGTTCCCGGCAGGGGGTAGCTGTTGGCTACACCTTC. It yields the protein CASSSRQGVAVGYTF.

J is TRBJ1-1 and V is TRBV25-1; D remains ambiguous. The CDR3 extends over 13 amino acids. Germline CDR1 MGHDK, CDR2 SYGVNS. V gave up 1 base and J gave up 4 bases, with 7 bases separating them. Here the CDR3 DNA reads TGTGCCAGCAGTGAATCATGGGCCACTGAAGCTTTCTTT. Translated, it gives CASSESWATEAFF. Filled out from reference TRBV25-1 and TRBJ1-1, the complete variable domain reads EADIYQTPRYLVIGTGKKITLECSQTMGHDKMYWYQQDPGMELHLIHYSYGVNSTEKGDLSSESTVSRIRTEHFPLTLESARPSHTSQYLCASSESWATEAFFGQGTRLTVV.